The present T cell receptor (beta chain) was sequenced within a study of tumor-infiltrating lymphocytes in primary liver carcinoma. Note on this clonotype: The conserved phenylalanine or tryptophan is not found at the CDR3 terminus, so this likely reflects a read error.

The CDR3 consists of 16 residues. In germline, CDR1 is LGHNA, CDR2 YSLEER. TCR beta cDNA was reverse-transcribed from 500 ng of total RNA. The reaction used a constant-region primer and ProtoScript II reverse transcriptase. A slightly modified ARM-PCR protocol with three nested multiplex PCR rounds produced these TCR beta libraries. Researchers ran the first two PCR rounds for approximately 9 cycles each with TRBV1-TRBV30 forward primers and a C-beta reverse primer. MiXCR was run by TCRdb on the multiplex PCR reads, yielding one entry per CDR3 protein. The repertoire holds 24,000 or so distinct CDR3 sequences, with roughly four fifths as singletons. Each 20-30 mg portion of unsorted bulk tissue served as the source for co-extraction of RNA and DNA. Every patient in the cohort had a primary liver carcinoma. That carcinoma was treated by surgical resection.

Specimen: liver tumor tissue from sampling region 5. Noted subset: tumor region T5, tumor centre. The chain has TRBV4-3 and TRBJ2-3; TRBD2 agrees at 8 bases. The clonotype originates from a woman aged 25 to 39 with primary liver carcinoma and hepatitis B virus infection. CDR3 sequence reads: CASGQGFAGGRHTQYL. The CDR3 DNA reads TGCGCCAGCGGCCAAGGTTTTGCGGGAGGCAGGCATACGCAGTATTTA.